One sample yielded the 27 T cell receptor beta chains listed below, sequenced in a study of CXCR3-negative and CXCR3-positive naive CD8 T cells. Findings and caveats of the study: Against CXCR3-negative naive cells, CXCR3-positive naive cells showed more hydrophobic TRB CDR3s.

The TRB cDNA libraries were prepared by 5' RACE with UMI labels. TCRdb reprocessed the 5' RACE reads and keeps a single row for each CDR3 protein, giving no DNA. Its clone listing holds around 88,000 distinct CDR3 sequences. Their target antigens are unknown. The sample comprised naive CXCR3+ CD8+ T cells from blood. The sample's subset: CD45RO-CCR7+CD27+CD95- naive CD8+ T cells expressing CXCR3 (TNR3+). These TCRs come from a human donor in good health. Some clones in this sample may be carry-over from other donors' samples.

The chain combines TRBV7-8 with TRBJ2-7; TCRdb outputs TRBD1, but without DNA this stays unchecked. Germline V lookup: CDR1 SGHVS, CDR2 FQNEAQ. The CDR3 runs to 14 residues. The CDR3 here is CASSLHRDSYEQYF.

The V gene is TRBV12-3 or TRBV12-4, the J gene TRBJ2-5; absent DNA, TCRdb's TRBD1 call cannot be checked. The CDR3 is made up of 13 amino acids. CDR3 residues: CASNIQGGETQYF.

The J gene is TRBJ2-1, the V gene TRBV29-1. Germline CDR1 reads SQVTM; CDR2 reads ANQGSEA. The CDR3 is made up of 14 amino acids. The CDR3 here is CSVDSLSSYNEQFF.

V and J are TRBV7-2 and TRBJ2-3; checking the TCRdb D call of TRBD2 is not possible without DNA. Germline assignment: CDR1 SGHTA and CDR2 FQGNSA. The CDR3 loop spans 19 amino acids. CDR3 loop: CASSLRTVLAGAYTDTQYF.

The chain links TRBV20-1 to TRBJ2-7; the D call from TCRdb, TRBD1, cannot be confirmed without DNA. The germline V gene has CDR1 DFQATT and CDR2 SNEGSKA (reference sequence). The CDR3 totals 13 residues. The chain's CDR3 is CSATGTLEVEQYF.

Here the CDR3 reads CASSPLDSYEQYF. This sequence joins TRBV6-2 or TRBV6-3 and TRBJ2-7; checking the TCRdb D call of TRBD1 is not possible without DNA. The CDR3 is 13 residues long. The germline V gene encodes CDR1 MNHEY and CDR2 SVGEGT.

The gene calls are TRBV12-3 or TRBV12-4 and TRBJ1-4. This CDR3 has 15 residues. CDR3 loop: CASSAPVGSVEKLFF.

This chain connects TRBV28 to TRBJ2-7; no DNA is available, so the TRBD1 call from TCRdb remains unchecked. CDR3 length: 17 residues. The V gene's germline CDR1 is MDHEN and CDR2 SYDVKM. CDR3 region: CASSGGGRDRFSYEQYF.

V and J are TRBV7-6 and TRBJ2-2; TCRdb proposes TRBD2, but this gene call is untestable without DNA. The CDR3 contains 19 residues. Germline V lookup: CDR1 SGHVS, CDR2 FNYEAQ. CDR3 sequence: CASSLTGLAGGVKAGELFF.

The chain carries TRBV29-1 and TRBJ2-7; no DNA is available, so the TRBD1 call from TCRdb remains unchecked. Germline CDR1 reads SQVTM; CDR2 reads ANQGSEA. CDR3 length: 14 amino acids. The CDR3 loop reads CSVAGEEFSYEQYF.

The J gene is TRBJ2-2, the V gene TRBV30; the D gene TCRdb calls, TRBD2, cannot be checked with no DNA. In germline, CDR1 is GTSNPN, CDR2 SVGIG (reference sequence). The CDR3 contains 15 residues. This CDR3 reads CAWALGPGATGELFF.

V and J are TRBV7-2 and TRBJ2-7. CDR1 is SGHTA, CDR2 FQGNSA, per germline. The CDR3 has 15 amino acids. The CDR3 sequence is CASSLISAGSYEQYF.

V is TRBV20-1 and J is TRBJ1-2. This CDR3 comprises 13 residues. Germline values: CDR1 DFQATT, CDR2 SNEGSKA (reference sequence). The chain's CDR3 is CSARDVRNYGYTF.

V gene TRBV4-3 combines with J gene TRBJ2-7; TCRdb returns TRBD1, unconfirmable since there is no DNA. The CDR3 spans 16 residues. Germline V CDR1 and CDR2: LGHNA, YSLEER. The CDR3 here is CASSQATGASSYEQYF.

CDR3 amino acids: CSVDRGPTEAFF. The rearrangement uses TRBV29-1 and TRBJ1-1. Germline lookup yields CDR1 SQVTM and CDR2 ANQGSEA. The CDR3 is 12 residues long. Full variable domain (missing parts from reference TRBV29-1 and TRBJ1-1): SAVISQKPSRDICQRGTSLTIQCQVDSQVTMMFWYRQQPGQSLTLIATANQGSEATYESGFVIDKFPISRPNLTFSTLTVSNMSPEDSSIYLCSVDRGPTEAFFGQGTRLTVV.

The V and J genes are TRBV7-9 and TRBJ1-3; TCRdb gives TRBD1 as the D gene, but with no DNA this cannot be confirmed. The CDR3 is 16 amino acids. CDR1 and CDR2 from the germline V gene are SEHNR and FQNEAQ (reference sequence). The CDR3 loop reads CASRGQGLSSGNTIYF.

This sequence joins TRBV29-1 and TRBJ1-5; TCRdb gives TRBD1 as the D gene, but with no DNA this cannot be confirmed. The length of the CDR3 is 13 residues. The germline CDR1 and CDR2 sequences are SQVTM and ANQGSEA. Here the CDR3 reads CSARTFSNQPQDF.

The chain combines TRBV30 with TRBJ1-1. The CDR3 has 13 residues. Germline loops: CDR1 GTSNPN, CDR2 SVGIG (reference sequence). CDR3 loop: CAWSGAVNTEAFF.

The J gene is TRBJ2-7, the V gene TRBV28. The V gene's germline CDR1 is MDHEN and CDR2 SYDVKM. CDR3 length equals 14 residues. CDR3 residues: CASSFGGDSYEQYF. Using reference TRBV28 and TRBJ2-7 for the parts outside the CDR3, the full variable domain is DVKVTQSSRYLVKRTGEKVFLECVQDMDHENMFWYRQDPGLGLRLIYFSYDVKMKEKGDIPEGYSVSREKKERFSLILESASTNQTSMYLCASSFGGDSYEQYFGPGTRLTVT.

The chain combines TRBV5-1 with TRBJ2-1; there is no DNA to check the TCRdb D call of TRBD1. This CDR3 spans 18 amino acids. In germline, CDR1 is SGHRS, CDR2 YFSETQ. The CDR3 loop reads CASSSTGQGRGRVDEQFF.

The rearrangement uses TRBV5-4 and TRBJ2-3. CDR1 and CDR2 (germline): SGHNT, YYREEE (reference sequence). There are 13 residues in the CDR3. CDR3 sequence reads: CASSLWVGDTQYF.

The V and J genes are TRBV20-1 and TRBJ1-5. CDR1 DFQATT and CDR2 SNEGSKA come from the germline V gene (reference sequence). The CDR3 sequence is 15 residues long. CDR3 amino acids: CSARDSEGSNQPQHF.

This chain links TRBV7-9 with TRBJ2-7; the D call of TRBD1 rests on TCRdb alone, since no DNA is present to check it. The germline CDR1 and CDR2 sequences are SEHNR and FQNEAQ (reference sequence). The CDR3 spans 17 residues. CDR3 sequence reads: CASSFSPRDRGFYEQYF. Based on the CDR3 plus reference TRBV7-9 and TRBJ2-7, the full variable domain is DTGVSQNPRHKITKRGQNVTFRCDPISEHNRLYWYRQTLGQGPEFLTYFQNEAQLEKSRLLSDRFSAERPKGSFSTLEIQRTEQGDSAMYLCASSFSPRDRGFYEQYFGPGTRLTVT.

This chain joins TRBV9 and TRBJ2-5. The CDR3 is 13 residues long. Germline CDR1 is SGDLS and CDR2 is YYNGEE. The CDR3 here is CASSEWPAETQYF.

The J gene is TRBJ2-3, the V gene TRBV7-8. The V gene's germline CDR1 is SGHVS and CDR2 FQNEAQ. The CDR3 sequence is 14 residues long. CDR3 loop: CASSLLGSTDTQYF.

The chain combines TRBV27 with TRBJ1-4; TCRdb's assignment of TRBD1 cannot be checked, as there is no DNA. The CDR3 length is 17 residues. CDR1 and CDR2 (germline): MNHEY, SMNVEV (reference sequence). The CDR3 loop is CASSLSSVSGPNEKLFF. Complete variable domain (other parts from reference TRBV27 and TRBJ1-4): EAQVTQNPRYLITVTGKKLTVTCSQNMNHEYMSWYRQDPGLGLRQIYYSMNVEVTDKGDVPEGYKVSRKEKRNFPLILESPSPNQTSLYFCASSLSSVSGPNEKLFFGSGTQLSVL.

The V and J genes are TRBV14 and TRBJ2-2; the TRBD1 assignment by TCRdb is unverifiable without DNA. Germline CDR1 SGHDN, CDR2 FVKESK. The CDR3 is 14 residues long. CDR3 loop: CASSHVRGSGELFF.